Listed below are T cell receptor beta chains from one sample, sequenced in a study of blood T cell repertoires in COVID-19. The assay was immunoSEQ multiplex PCR, and TCRdb's table has in-frame clones only and misses some. This table has around 270,000 clones, more than 90% appearing once. The sequenced material came from peripheral blood. These receptor sequences come from a young adult with COVID-19, enrolled during active disease. Each CDR3 is given with its conserved first and last residue. The order of the fields is CDR3 protein, CDR3 DNA, clone size, J gene, D gene, V gene. D genes are given only for firm matches. The listing skips clone size in some rows; elsewhere it reads once, few, many or a size class.

CASSHDQPGSLLYEQYF	TGTGCCAGCAGCCACGACCAACCGGGTTCTCTACTCTACGAGCAGTACTTC	few	TRBJ2-7	-	TRBV5-6
CASSLGTVRHEQYF	TGTGCCAGCAGCTTAGGAACAGTTAGGCACGAGCAGTACTTC	-	TRBJ2-7	-	TRBV11-2
CASSVDINTEAFF	TGTGCCAGCAGCGTCGACATTAACACTGAAGCTTTCTTT	-	TRBJ1-1	-	TRBV5-6
CASSQGGVYNEKLFF	TGTGCCAGCAGCCAAGGCGGGGTCTATAATGAAAAACTGTTTTTT	-	TRBJ1-4	-	TRBV28
CASSSNREYGYTF	TGTGCCAGCAGCTCAAACAGGGAGTATGGCTACACCTTC	-	TRBJ1-2	-	TRBV7-2
CAIANGLAGNTGELFF	TGTGCCATTGCGAATGGACTAGCGGGGAACACCGGGGAGCTGTTTTTT	-	TRBJ2-2	TRBD2	TRBV10-3
CASSLVQAGYTF	TGTGCCAGCAGCTTGGTCCAGGCGGGCTACACCTTC	-	TRBJ1-2	-	TRBV5-5
CASRGGTSGSGELFF	TGTGCCAGCAGAGGTGGGACTAGCGGGAGTGGGGAGCTGTTTTTT	-	TRBJ2-2	TRBD2	TRBV27
CASSEGGQAYGYTF	TGTGCCAGCAGTGAGGGGGGACAGGCATATGGCTACACCTTC	-	TRBJ1-2	TRBD1	TRBV25-1
CASSHSGASSGNTIYF	TGTGCCAGCAGCCATTCGGGAGCTAGCTCTGGAAACACCATATATTTT	-	TRBJ1-3	-	TRBV7-8
CASTQGMQSPLHF	TGTGCCAGTACTCAGGGGATGCAATCACCCCTCCACTTT	few	TRBJ1-6	-	TRBV19
CATMASGNNEQFF	TGTGCCACCATGGCTAGCGGAAACAATGAGCAGTTCTTC	-	TRBJ2-1	TRBD2	TRBV27
CASSVIPGSNSPLHF	TGTGCCAGCAGCGTTATTCCGGGGTCTAATTCACCCCTCCACTTT	-	TRBJ1-6	-	TRBV9
CASSETGLWDEKLFF	TGTGCCAGCAGTGAAACAGGGTTATGGGATGAAAAACTGTTTTTT	-	TRBJ1-4	-	TRBV27
CASGGQENTEAFF	TGTGCCAGCGGAGGACAGGAGAACACTGAAGCTTTCTTT	-	TRBJ1-1	TRBD1	TRBV9
CASSVSGLDNEQFF	TGTGCCAGCAGCGTCAGCGGGTTAGACAATGAGCAGTTCTTC	-	TRBJ2-1	-	TRBV2
CASSLETGGLRGNYEQYF	TGTGCCAGCAGCTTAGAAACCGGGGGTCTTAGGGGTAACTACGAGCAGTACTTC	-	TRBJ2-7	-	TRBV7-9
CASSSKLALSTGELFF	TGTGCCAGCAGCTCAAAGTTAGCCCTGAGCACCGGGGAGCTGTTTTTT	-	TRBJ2-2	-	TRBV9
CASSQWGTQRGKNIQYF	TGCGCCAGCAGCCAATGGGGGACACAGCGGGGGAAAAACATTCAGTACTTC	-	TRBJ2-4	TRBD2	TRBV4-3
CASSLRTGDAALHF	TGTGCCAGCAGTTTACGAACGGGGGACGCGGCCCTCCACTTT	-	TRBJ1-6	-	TRBV27
CASSPRGTNYEQYF	TGTGCCAGCAGTCCCAGGGGGACAAACTACGAGCAGTACTTC	-	TRBJ2-7	TRBD1	TRBV27
CASSKGRGNTEAFF	TGTGCCAGCAGTAAAGGCAGGGGGAACACTGAAGCTTTCTTT	-	TRBJ1-1	-	TRBV28
CASSWNSGTEAFF	TGTGCCAGCAGTTGGAACAGCGGCACTGAAGCTTTCTTT	-	TRBJ1-1	-	TRBV27
CASSQGGNPNYEQYF	TGCGCCAGCAGCCAAGGCGGGAATCCAAACTACGAGCAGTACTTC	-	TRBJ2-7	-	TRBV4-3
CASSQGDLSSYEQYF	TGCGCCAGCAGCCAAGGGGACTTGAGCTCCTACGAGCAGTACTTC	few	TRBJ2-7	-	TRBV4-1
CASSARTGQETQYF	TGTGCCAGCAGTGCTAGGACAGGCCAAGAGACCCAGTACTTC	-	TRBJ2-5	TRBD1	TRBV2
CASSLYAGGSGEQYF	TGCGCCAGCAGCTTGTATGCGGGAGGGAGCGGCGAGCAGTACTTC	-	TRBJ2-7	TRBD2	TRBV5-1
CAISEPTGGKTEAFF	TGTGCCATCAGTGAGCCTACAGGGGGCAAGACTGAAGCTTTCTTT	-	TRBJ1-1	TRBD1	TRBV10-3
CASSPPAGEGAFF	TGCGCCAGCAGCCCCCCCGCGGGTGAGGGAGCTTTCTTT	-	TRBJ1-1	-	TRBV4-1